The rows below give T cell receptor beta chains drawn from one sample of a study of human T cells and chemical hapten exposure. TCRdb fed the RACE reads into MiXCR, producing one record per CDR3 protein. Here the sample spans some 40,000 distinct CDR3 sequences, roughly 3.5% being singletons. Sequenced sample: whole blood. All receptors come from a human donor in good health. Some clones in this sample may be carry-over from other donors' samples. Each CDR3 is given with its conserved first and last residue. Fields, in order: J gene, clone size, V gene, D gene, CDR3 protein, CDR3 DNA. D genes are given only for firm matches. Clone size is shown for a subset of rows, as once, few, many or a class of expanded clone.

TRBJ1-3	many	TRBV6-5	NA	CASSWDGSSGNTIYF	TGTGCCAGCAGTTGGGACGGAAGCTCTGGAAACACCATATATTTT
TRBJ2-5	many	TRBV27	NA	CASLYQETQYF	TGTGCCAGCCTTTACCAAGAGACCCAGTACTTC
TRBJ2-3	many	TRBV24-1	NA	CATSDPVSAVADTQYF	TGTGCCACCAGTGATCCCGTCTCCGCCGTTGCAGATACGCAGTATTTT
TRBJ2-1	few	TRBV6-5	NA	CASSYSGSGQGNEQFF	TGTGCCAGCAGTTACTCTGGTAGCGGGCAGGGGAATGAGCAGTTCTTC
TRBJ2-7	many	TRBV30	NA	CAWMWSGRSYEQYF	TGTGCCTGGATGTGGTCAGGCCGGAGCTACGAGCAGTACTTC
TRBJ1-5	many	TRBV29-1	TRBD1	CSAPGQGKPQHF	TGCAGCGCCCCAGGACAGGGAAAGCCCCAGCATTTT
TRBJ1-5	NA	TRBV12-3/TRBV12-4	TRBD1	CASSFLSRGSVQPQHF	TGTGCCAGCAGTTTTCTCAGCAGGGGGTCCGTACAGCCCCAGCATTTT
TRBJ1-3	many	TRBV27	NA	CASSPQGVYRSGNTIYF	TGTGCCAGCAGCCCTCAGGGCGTCTACCGCTCTGGAAACACCATATATTTT
TRBJ2-7	medium-sized	TRBV20-1	NA	CSARGSGSPYEQYF	TGCAGTGCTAGAGGCTCCGGGAGTCCCTACGAGCAGTACTTC
TRBJ2-5	NA	TRBV19	TRBD1	CASNPGQGFSETQYF	TGTGCCAGTAATCCGGGACAGGGTTTTTCGGAGACCCAGTACTTC
TRBJ2-1	many	TRBV9	TRBD2	CASSVTSGEQFF	TGTGCCAGCAGCGTAACTAGCGGTGAGCAGTTCTTC
TRBJ2-2	few	TRBV29-1	NA	CSALPNTGELFF	TGCAGCGCTCTCCCGAACACCGGGGAGCTGTTTTTT
TRBJ1-1	many	TRBV20-1	NA	CSARDTGGANTEAFF	TGCAGTGCTAGAGATACCGGGGGGGCCAACACTGAAGCTTTCTTT
TRBJ1-2	many	TRBV10-3	NA	CAISDTANYGYTF	TGTGCCATCAGTGACACGGCTAACTATGGCTACACCTTC
TRBJ2-7	many	TRBV28	NA	CASSLGGQGAYEQYF	TGTGCCAGCAGTTTGGGGGGTCAGGGGGCCTACGAGCAGTACTTC
TRBJ2-4	NA	TRBV29-1	NA	CSVELGGNIQYF	TGCAGCGTTGAACTTGGCGGGAACATTCAGTACTTC
TRBJ2-6	many	TRBV6-4	TRBD1	CASSGQGASGANVLTF	TGTGCCAGCAGCGGACAGGGGGCGTCGGGGGCCAACGTCCTGACTTTC
TRBJ2-1	NA	TRBV12-3/TRBV12-4	NA	CASSYPWDNEQFF	TGTGCCAGCAGTTATCCATGGGACAATGAGCAGTTCTTC
TRBJ2-1	many	TRBV3-1	TRBD2	CASSPRSLAGQSYNEQFF	TGTGCCAGCAGCCCCCGATCACTAGCGGGTCAATCCTACAATGAGCAGTTCTTC
TRBJ2-2	many	TRBV7-8	NA	CASSLWDPRTGELFF	TGTGCCAGCAGCTTATGGGACCCGAGGACCGGGGAGCTGTTTTTT